These 9 T cell receptor beta chains were sequenced from one sample in a study of blood T cell repertoires in COVID-19. The method was immunoSEQ multiplex PCR; TCRdb's version includes in-frame clones alone and lacks a portion of them. The table includes 200,000 to 250,000 clones, about 94% detected once. Sequencing used peripheral blood. The receptors derive from a man aged 55 to 70 with COVID-19, enrolled during active disease.

The CDR3 DNA sequence: TGTGCCAGTAGTCCGTCTACTAGCGGGGGGCCCCGTGCTAGCACAGATACGCAGTATTTT. This sequence encodes CASSPSTSGGPRASTDTQYF. This chain connects TRBV19 to TRBJ2-3, with 12 bases aligning to TRBD2. CDR1 and CDR2 (germline): LNHDA, SQIVND (reference sequence). V gave up 5 bases and J gave up 0 bases; unmatched junction bases: 15. CDR3 length: 20 amino acids.

The DNA for the CDR3 is TGTGCCAGTAGTATGACAGGCTCTAGCAATCAGCCCCAGCATTTT. Translation gives CASSMTGSSNQPQHF. This chain joins TRBV19 and TRBJ1-5; tentative D call: TRBD1 (6 bases). Germline CDR1 is LNHDA and CDR2 is SQIVND (reference sequence). The CDR3 sequence is 15 residues long. V was trimmed by 3 bases and J by 0 bases, leaving 9 bases between them.

The V gene is TRBV28, the J gene TRBJ2-1; 7 bases align to TRBD2. Germline CDR1 is MDHEN and CDR2 is SYDVKM. The CDR3 sequence is 14 residues long. The J segment lost 4 bases and the V segment lost 6 bases, leaving 6 bases of the junction unmatched. In DNA form, the CDR3 reads TGTGCCAGCAGCACAATAGCGGGTTACAATGAGCAGTTCTTC. It translates to CASSTIAGYNEQFF.

The chain is built from TRBV19 and TRBJ2-3; 8 nucleotides match TRBD2. The CDR3 has 13 amino acids. Germline V gene lookup returns CDR1 LNHDA and CDR2 SQIVND (reference sequence). V lost 5 bases to trimming and J lost 15 bases; unmatched junction nucleotides: 13. CDR3 amino acids: CASSLQTAGERYF. CDR3 nucleotides: TGTGCCAGTAGTCTGCAGACAGCGGGAGAGAGATATTTT.

The chain is built from TRBV7-2 and TRBJ2-2, with 12 bases that match TRBD2. The germline V gene encodes CDR1 SGHTA and CDR2 FQGNSA. There are 17 residues in the CDR3. After removal of 5 bases from V and 7 bases from J, the junction contained 11 bases not matched to a gene. The CDR3 bases are TGTGCCAGCAGCACCTACGGAACTAGCGGGAGGAACGGGGAGCTGTTTTTT. Translated, it gives CASSTYGTSGRNGELFF.

The rearrangement links TRBV18 to TRBJ2-1, with D tentatively TRBD1 (7 bases). V was clipped by 8 bases and J by 0 bases, with 23 bases between them. This CDR3 is built from 18 residues. CDR1 and CDR2 (germline): KGHSH, LQKENI. CDR3 in amino acids: CASTVQRAGGSSYNEQFF. In nucleotides, the CDR3 is TGTGCCAGCACGGTCCAAAGGGCAGGGGGGAGCTCCTACAATGAGCAGTTCTTC.

This clone was picked up one time. The V gene is TRBV7-9, the J gene TRBJ2-7; TRBD2 might be the D (6 bases). The germline gives CDR1 SEHNR, CDR2 FQNEAQ (reference sequence). The CDR3 has 14 residues. Trimming cost V 10 bases and J 4 bases, with 20 bases left between them. CDR3 in amino acids: CATPRLESPYEQYF. CDR3 coding DNA: TGTGCCACCCCCCGACTAGAGTCTCCTTACGAGCAGTACTTC.

The chain couples TRBV11-2 to TRBJ2-7, with TRBD1 matching 7 bases. Germline V lookup: CDR1 SGHAT, CDR2 FQNNGV. J lost 9 bases, V lost 5 bases, and 13 bases had no gene match. The CDR3 length is 14 residues. The CDR3 here is CASSPNQRQGSQYF. The CDR3 DNA is TGTGCCAGCAGCCCCAACCAGAGACAGGGCTCGCAGTACTTC. Filled out from reference TRBV11-2 and TRBJ2-7, the complete variable domain reads EAGVAQSPRYKIIEKRQSVAFWCNPISGHATLYWYQQILGQGPKLLIQFQNNGVVDDSQLPKDRFSAERLKGVDSTLKIQPAKLEDSAVYLCASSPNQRQGSQYFGPGTRLTVT.

This clone was recorded only once. The rearrangement joins TRBV6-5 to TRBJ1-2; unclear D gene. CDR3 size: 10 residues. In germline, CDR1 is MNHEY, CDR2 SVGAGI. V was clipped by 10 bases and J by 1 base, with 4 bases between them. The CDR3 loop reads CATRNYGYTF. Here the CDR3 DNA reads TGTGCCACCCGTAACTATGGCTACACCTTC.